This T cell receptor (beta chain) originates from a study of Ad26.COV2.S vaccination and SARS-CoV-2 variants. Overall study context: It was the COV1001 Ad26.COV2.S trial arm that included the donor. Administration of Ad26.COV2.S was intramuscular, either once or twice 56 days apart. Study-wide results and caveats: Reports say spike-specific CD8+ and CD4+ T cell responses covered substantial breadth after vaccination.

Sample treatment: 15 to 20 received Ad26.COV2.S at low or high dose, single or two shots; roughly five received placebo; per-sample allocation not given. The samples were gathered on day 63 after the first injection of vaccine or placebo. Expression of Wuhan-strain SARS-CoV-2 spike came from the Ad26 vector that formed the vaccine. The CDR3 has 12 residues. The V and J ends lost 6 bases and 2 bases respectively, with 8 bases between them. The germline V gene encodes CDR1 MNHEY and CDR2 SVGAGI. The sample holds a few counts of this clone. Its antigen is not known. Clones were sequenced by immunoSEQ multiplex PCR, and TCRdb holds only the in-frame ones, with some missing. The sample consists of roughly 350,000 clones, approximately 86% of them appearing once.

The specimen was peripheral blood, collected in a trial of Ad26.COV2.S vaccine versus placebo. The receptor was isolated from a person aged 18 to 65 who received the Ad26.COV2.S COVID-19 vaccine or a placebo. This chain joins TRBV6-5 and TRBJ2-7; D uncertain. In DNA, the CDR3 is TGTGCCAGCAGCCACGGCCCCTACGAGCAGTACTTC. It encodes CASSHGPYEQYF.